These T cell receptor beta chains were read from a single sample in a study of regulatory T cells in long-lasting Graves disease. One entry per CDR3 protein results from TCRdb running MiXCR on the multiplex PCR reads. The sample records around 320,000 distinct CDR3 sequences, 16% being singletons. The data were also submitted as part of a second study, on T cells in Graves' hyperthyroidism and ophthalmopathy.

This sample comprised peripheral blood mononuclear cells (PBMCs), obtained at new diagnosis, from a patient treated with antithyroid drugs. The receptors shown here come from a man between 35 and 55 years old with Graves disease. Each CDR3 is given with its conserved first and last residue. The order of the fields is J gene, V gene, clone size, D gene, CDR3 DNA, CDR3 protein. The D gene is left open where the match is weak. Size tells how often a clone was seen (once, few, many) or the class of an expanded clone, and some rows leave it out.

TRBJ2-5,TRBV6-1,NA,TRBD1,TGTGCCAGCAGTGAAGGGGGACAGCTCCAAGAGACCCAGTACTTC,CASSEGGQLQETQYF
TRBJ2-1,TRBV20-1,few,NA,TGCAGTGCTAGAGATCGGCAGGGGACGGTCAATGAGCAGTTCTTC,CSARDRQGTVNEQFF
TRBJ1-4,TRBV18,many,NA,TGTGCCAGCTCACCACCGAGGTCACAGGGAGAAAAACTGTTTTTT,CASSPPRSQGEKLFF
TRBJ1-4,TRBV4-1,few,TRBD1,TGCGCCAGCAGCCCATATCGGACAGGGGGAAATGAAAAACTGTTTTTT,CASSPYRTGGNEKLFF
TRBJ2-3,TRBV20-1,many,NA,TGCAGTGCTCGCCTCGGGGTGAAAGATACGCAGTATTTT,CSARLGVKDTQYF
TRBJ1-1,TRBV20-1,many,NA,TGCAGTGCCAATTTCGGAACCAAAAGAACGGGGGGCCCGAAGAACACTGAAGCTTTCTTT,CSANFGTKRTGGPKNTEAFF
TRBJ1-1,TRBV20-1,few,NA,TGCAGTGCTAGAGTTCTCTTTGAAGCTTTCTTT,CSARVLFEAFF
TRBJ1-5,TRBV6-1,many,NA,TGTGCCAGCAGTGAGGGGTCCTATAGCAATCAGCCCCAGCATTTT,CASSEGSYSNQPQHF
TRBJ2-3,TRBV20-1,many,TRBD1,TGCAGTGCCGCCCCGGCCTCAGGACAGGGGGCGACAGATACGCAGTATTTT,CSAAPASGQGATDTQYF
TRBJ2-3,TRBV30,many,NA,TGTGCCTGGAGTGTATCTCGGGGTAGGACAACTAGCACAGATACGCAGTATTTT,CAWSVSRGRTTSTDTQYF
TRBJ2-5,TRBV5-1,many,NA,TGCGCCAGCAGCTTGGGACAGAGAATGGAGACCCAGTACTTC,CASSLGQRMETQYF
TRBJ2-5,TRBV11-2,many,NA,TGTGCCAGCAGCACCGGACAGACCGCCCAGTACTTC,CASSTGQTAQYF
TRBJ2-1,TRBV7-3,few,TRBD2,TGTGCCAGCAGCCCCGGGACTAGCGGGGGGCCAAATGAGCAGTTCTTC,CASSPGTSGGPNEQFF
TRBJ1-2,TRBV30,NA,NA,TGTGCCTGGAGAGGGACCCCCCACTATGGCTACACCTTC,CAWRGTPHYGYTF
TRBJ1-3,TRBV3-1,NA,TRBD1,TGTGCCAGCAGCCAGGGACAGACGGGAAACACCATATATTTT,CASSQGQTGNTIYF
TRBJ2-5,TRBV4-1,NA,NA,TGCGCCAGCAGCCAAGATCGGAAAGGGGCTGAGACCCAGTACTTC,CASSQDRKGAETQYF
TRBJ2-7,TRBV20-1,few,NA,TGCAGTGCTAGAGTAATCTACGAGCAGTACTTC,CSARVIYEQYF
TRBJ2-3,TRBV6-5,many,NA,TGTGCCAGCAGTTACCCAGGGGCCACAGATACGCAGTATTTT,CASSYPGATDTQYF
TRBJ1-5,TRBV5-5,few,NA,TGTGCCAGCAGCTTTTCGGACGGCAATCAGCCCCAGCATTTT,CASSFSDGNQPQHF
TRBJ2-7,TRBV28,many,NA,TGTGCCAGCAGTTTGGCAGGGGACAACTACGAGCAGTACTTC,CASSLAGDNYEQYF
TRBJ2-7,TRBV6-1,many,NA,TGTGCCAGCAGTGAAGCGCTTGGGGGGACCTCCTACGAGCAGTACTTC,CASSEALGGTSYEQYF
TRBJ1-2,TRBV7-2,few,NA,TGTGCCAGCGGTGTCGCTAACTATGGCTACACCTTC,CASGVANYGYTF
TRBJ1-2,TRBV20-1,NA,NA,TGCAGTGCTAGTGTTGAGGCGGGGGCGAGTTATGGCTACACCTTC,CSASVEAGASYGYTF
TRBJ2-3,TRBV11-2,NA,NA,TGTGCCAGCAGCTCCCCAGGGGTGGGGGATACGCAGTATTTT,CASSSPGVGDTQYF
TRBJ1-5,TRBV12-3/TRBV12-4,many,NA,TGTGCCAGCCGCCCAACAGGCAATCAGCCCCAGCATTTT,CASRPTGNQPQHF
TRBJ2-3,TRBV29-1,few,TRBD1,TGCAGCGTCCCCCGGGACAGGGTCACAGATACGCAGTATTTT,CSVPRDRVTDTQYF
TRBJ1-2,TRBV19,many,TRBD1,TGTGCCAGTATGGGTGACAGGGGTTTCGTCGACTATGGCTACACCTTC,CASMGDRGFVDYGYTF
TRBJ2-7,TRBV12-3/TRBV12-4,NA,TRBD2,TGTGCCAGCAGTTCGGGGGGGGTTGGTAACTACGAGCAGTACTTC,CASSSGGVGNYEQYF
TRBJ2-3,TRBV11-2,many,NA,TGTGCCAGCAGCTTAAATCCCAGTAGGGGGGATACGCAGTATTTT,CASSLNPSRGDTQYF
TRBJ2-3,TRBV10-3,many,TRBD1,TGTGCCATCAGTTATAATACAGGGGGCACAGATACGCAGTATTTT,CAISYNTGGTDTQYF
TRBJ2-3,TRBV7-3,many,NA,TGTGCCAGCAGCTTAGCGTCACGGGCTAGGGGAGGAGATACGCAGTATTTT,CASSLASRARGGDTQYF
TRBJ2-2,TRBV12-3/TRBV12-4,many,TRBD1,TGTGCCAGCAGTTTACGCAGGGGGCGTCACACCGGGGAGCTGTTTTTT,CASSLRRGRHTGELFF
TRBJ1-5,TRBV12-5,many,NA,TGTGCTAGTGGTTTGACAGGGTTTAGCAATCAGCCCCAGCATTTT,CASGLTGFSNQPQHF
TRBJ2-3,TRBV7-9,NA,NA,TGTGCCAGCAGCCAAGAAGCTGGGCAGGACCGGAATACGCAGTATTTT,CASSQEAGQDRNTQYF
TRBJ2-5,TRBV5-1,NA,NA,TGCGCCAGCAGCCGACAGGGCGGGGGGCCGGCGGAGACCCAGTACTTC,CASSRQGGGPAETQYF